This TCR beta chain was retrieved from a study of blood T cell repertoires in COVID-19. Overall study context: From the United States, Italy and Spain came samples of acute and convalescent COVID-19.

Participants were aged 18 to 89 years, lived in 20 to 25 US areas, and enrolled virtually. Symptom resolution, clearance, or two negative PCRs marked donors in Cohort 3 as recovered. The CDR3 runs 14 residues. Germline CDR1 LNHDA, CDR2 SQIVND (reference sequence). Trimming took 5 bases from V and 4 from J; bases not matched to a gene: 8. TCRdb keeps only in-frame clones here, not all; method: immunoSEQ multiplex PCR. The data show 390,000 or so clones, with 85% to 90% seen just once and 1% held by the top ten. The sample was PBMCs or T cells enriched from blood (not recorded which). The sequence was collected from a man aged 18-30 years who had recovered from COVID-19. V and J are TRBV19 and TRBJ2-7, with 7 positions matching TRBD2. The CDR3 protein is CASSWASGPYEQYF. CDR3 nucleotides: TGTGCCAGTAGTTGGGCTAGCGGACCTTACGAGCAGTACTTC.